This TCR beta chain was captured by sequencing in a study of CD8+ T cells in alopecia areata. In the study overall: Severity scores in treated patients reflected the percentage of scalp affected.

Once RNA had been extracted, it was reverse transcribed into cDNA to act as the sequencing template. Only in-frame clones appear in the TCRdb table, and some are missing; sequencing was by immunoSEQ multiplex PCR. This sample yields about 160,000 clones, of which about three fifths are seen a single time; around 0.9% belongs to the top ten. General study results and limits: In scalp and blood during tofacitinib, many expanded lesional clones persisted.

Germline loops: CDR1 GTSNPN, CDR2 SVGIG (reference sequence). The CDR3 has 12 amino acids. V was trimmed by 2 bases and J by 4 bases, leaving 8 bases between them. About this clone: No antigen is known for it.

Treatment noted: oral pan-JAK inhibitor, 5-10 mg twice daily. Sorting of PBMCs yielded the CD4+ and CD8+ T cells. The gene calls are TRBV30 and TRBJ1-2; D not certain. Sequenced material: CD4+ T cells sorted from blood, taken at week 4, from a patient treated with tofacitinib. The origin of this receptor is a human donor with alopecia areata. The CDR3: CAWSNRLYGYTF. The CDR3 region has the DNA TGTGCCTGGAGTAACAGACTCTATGGCTACACCTTC.